The entry below gives a single T cell receptor (beta chain) sequence along with its context. The antigen remains undetermined. This sample was taken from a study of OX40 agonist ivuxolimab in advanced cancers. The wider study: Patients receiving dose escalation had hepatocellular carcinoma, melanoma, renal cell or head and neck cancer. Whole-study results and caveats: The study observed clonal expansion of CD4+ and CD8+ blood T cells by week 6 at 0.1 to 3.0 mg/kg.

Any history of autoimmune disease or systemic immunosuppression disqualified patients. The table came from immunoSEQ multiplex PCR; TCRdb's copy has only in-frame clones and leaves some out. The table lists approximately 92,000 clones, more than 80% of them singletons. Trimming took off 0 bases at V and 3 bases at J, with 7 bases between the two ends. Germline values: CDR1 SGHRS, CDR2 YFSETQ. The CDR3 runs to 14 residues. The sequence derives from an adult with an advanced solid tumor such as melanoma, head and neck, liver or kidney cancer. The J gene is TRBJ1-5, the V gene TRBV5-1; D remains ambiguous. The material sequenced was CD4+ or CD8+ T cells sorted from blood, taken in a trial of the OX40 agonist ivuxolimab. In DNA, the CDR3 is TGCGCCAGCAGCTTGGAGGGTAACAATCAGCCCCAGCATTTT. Its translation: CASSLEGNNQPQHF.